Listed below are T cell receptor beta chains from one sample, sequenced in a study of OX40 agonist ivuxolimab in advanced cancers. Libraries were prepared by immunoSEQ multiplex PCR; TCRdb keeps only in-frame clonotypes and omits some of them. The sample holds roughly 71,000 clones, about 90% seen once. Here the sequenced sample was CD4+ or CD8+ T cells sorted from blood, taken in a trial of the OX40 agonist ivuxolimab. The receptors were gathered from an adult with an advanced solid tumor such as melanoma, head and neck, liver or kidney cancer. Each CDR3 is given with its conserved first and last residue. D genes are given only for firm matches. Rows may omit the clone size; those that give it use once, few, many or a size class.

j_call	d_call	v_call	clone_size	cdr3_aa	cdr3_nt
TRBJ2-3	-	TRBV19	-	CASSPWQNTDTQYF	TGTGCCAGTAGTCCATGGCAGAACACAGATACGCAGTATTTT
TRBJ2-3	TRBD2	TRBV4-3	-	CASSQDFSPGTSGSGTDTQYF	TGCGCCAGCAGCCAAGACTTCAGTCCCGGGACTAGCGGGAGTGGCACAGATACGCAGTATTTT
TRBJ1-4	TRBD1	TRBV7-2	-	CASSLGDRKLFF	TGTGCCAGCAGCTTAGGGGACAGGAAACTGTTTTTT
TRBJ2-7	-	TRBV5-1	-	CASSPNPDRLAYEQYF	TGCGCCAGCAGCCCGAATCCCGACAGATTAGCCTACGAGCAGTACTTC
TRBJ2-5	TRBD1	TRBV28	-	CASSFYRTGEEETQYF	TGTGCCAGCAGTTTCTATAGGACAGGGGAGGAGGAGACCCAGTACTTC
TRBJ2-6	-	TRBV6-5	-	CASSYDSGANVLTF	TGTGCCAGCAGTTACGACTCTGGGGCCAACGTCCTGACTTTC
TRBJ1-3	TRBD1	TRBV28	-	CASSTGTGPLNTIYF	TGTGCCAGCAGCACCGGGACAGGTCCGCTTAACACCATATATTTT
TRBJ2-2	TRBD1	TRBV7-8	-	CASSPGTGNTGELFF	TGTGCCAGCAGCCCAGGGACAGGGAACACCGGGGAGCTGTTTTTT
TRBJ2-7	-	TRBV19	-	CASSTLLSFNPYEQYF	TGTGCCAGTAGTACCCTCCTCTCATTTAATCCCTACGAGCAGTACTTC
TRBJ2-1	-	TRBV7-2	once	CASSSGGLGGYNEQFF	TGTGCCAGCAGCTCAGGGGGGTTGGGCGGATACAATGAGCAGTTCTTC
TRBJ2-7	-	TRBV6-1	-	CASSGYGTYEQYF	TGTGCCAGCAGTGGATACGGCACCTACGAGCAGTACTTC
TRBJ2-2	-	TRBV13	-	CASSLGRVDVGELFF	TGTGCCAGCAGCTTAGGCCGGGTTGATGTCGGGGAGCTGTTTTTT
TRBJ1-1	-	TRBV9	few	CASSDKGHPNTEAFF	TGTGCCAGCAGCGATAAGGGACACCCCAACACTGAAGCTTTCTTT
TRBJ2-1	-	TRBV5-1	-	CASGLAMDEQFF	TGCGCCAGCGGGCTGGCTATGGATGAGCAGTTCTTC
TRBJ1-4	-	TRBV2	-	CASSDVQINNEKLFF	TGTGCCAGCAGTGATGTTCAAATAAATAATGAAAAACTGTTTTTT
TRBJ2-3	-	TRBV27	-	CASRPILQGTSTDTQYF	TGTGCCAGCAGACCTATCTTACAGGGGACTAGCACAGATACGCAGTATTTT
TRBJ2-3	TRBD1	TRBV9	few	CASSVTGQLTDTQYF	TGTGCCAGCAGCGTTACGGGACAGCTCACAGATACGCAGTATTTT
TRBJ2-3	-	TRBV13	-	CASSLAGVIKEADTQYF	TGTGCCAGCAGCTTAGCGGGAGTTATTAAAGAGGCAGATACGCAGTATTTT
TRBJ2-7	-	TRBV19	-	CASSMGHTSSYEQYF	TGTGCCAGTAGTATGGGACATACGAGCTCCTACGAGCAGTACTTC
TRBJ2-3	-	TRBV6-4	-	CASSDYAGADTQYF	TGTGCCAGCAGTGATTACGCTGGCGCAGATACGCAGTATTTT
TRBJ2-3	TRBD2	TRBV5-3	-	CAHKTSPSTDTQYF	TGTGCCCATAAGACTAGCCCCAGCACAGATACGCAGTATTTT
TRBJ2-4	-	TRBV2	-	CASSDEAGSGKNIQYF	TGTGCCAGCAGTGACGAGGCAGGGTCAGGCAAAAACATTCAGTACTTC
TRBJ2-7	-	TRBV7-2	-	CASSPGGYEQYF	TGTGCCAGCAGCCCCGGGGGCTACGAGCAGTACTTC
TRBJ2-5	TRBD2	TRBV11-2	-	CASSLGKGLADQETQYF	TGTGCCAGCAGCTTGGGAAAGGGACTAGCGGACCAAGAGACCCAGTACTTC
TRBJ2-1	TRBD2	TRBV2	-	CASNGLAGGSYNEQFF	TGTGCCAGCAACGGACTAGCGGGAGGCTCCTACAATGAGCAGTTCTTC
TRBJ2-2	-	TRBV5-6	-	CASSQPGVATGELFF	TGTGCCAGCAGCCAGCCAGGGGTCGCAACCGGGGAGCTGTTTTTT
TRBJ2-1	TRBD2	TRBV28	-	CASTPGLAGPYNEQFF	TGTGCCAGCACCCCGGGACTAGCGGGACCGTACAATGAGCAGTTCTTC
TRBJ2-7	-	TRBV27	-	CASSLDPGEKYEQYF	TGTGCCAGCAGTTTAGATCCCGGGGAGAAATACGAGCAGTACTTC
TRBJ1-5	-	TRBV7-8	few	CASSLLQGGNQPQHF	TGTGCCAGCAGCTTACTACAGGGTGGCAATCAGCCCCAGCATTTT
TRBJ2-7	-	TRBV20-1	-	CSARGVYEQYF	TGCAGTGCTAGGGGGGTCTACGAGCAGTACTTC
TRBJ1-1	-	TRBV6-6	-	CASSYPSGRNTEAFF	TGTGCCAGCAGTTACCCGTCCGGGAGGAACACTGAAGCTTTCTTT
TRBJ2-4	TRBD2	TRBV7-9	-	CASSTSGRGDIQYF	TGTGCCAGCTCGACTAGCGGGAGGGGTGACATTCAGTACTTC
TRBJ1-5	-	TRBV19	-	CATRERGGYQPQHF	TGTGCCACCCGAGAAAGGGGAGGGTATCAGCCCCAGCATTTT
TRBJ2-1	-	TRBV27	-	CASSFRGAANEQFF	TGTGCCAGCAGTTTTCGGGGGGCTGCCAATGAGCAGTTCTTC
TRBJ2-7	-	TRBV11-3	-	CASSPRQDPYEQYF	TGTGCCAGCAGCCCTAGACAGGACCCCTACGAGCAGTACTTC
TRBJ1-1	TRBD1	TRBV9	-	CASSVGRTGGEAFF	TGTGCCAGCAGCGTAGGTCGGACAGGGGGTGAAGCTTTCTTT
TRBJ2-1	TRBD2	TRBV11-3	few	CASSLVSRGLANNEQFF	TGTGCCAGCAGCTTAGTATCCCGGGGACTAGCGAATAATGAGCAGTTCTTC
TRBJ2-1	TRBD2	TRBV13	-	CASSSGLAGDEQFF	TGTGCCAGCAGCTCCGGACTAGCGGGAGATGAGCAGTTCTTC
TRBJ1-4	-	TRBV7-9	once	CASSLAATNEKLFF	TGTGCCAGCAGCTTGGCGGCAACTAATGAAAAACTGTTTTTT
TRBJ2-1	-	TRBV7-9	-	CASSSILAYNEQFF	TGTGCCAGCAGCTCAATCCTAGCGTACAATGAGCAGTTCTTC
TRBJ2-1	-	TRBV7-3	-	CASSLNQGSEQFF	TGTGCCAGCAGCTTAAACCAGGGAAGTGAGCAGTTCTTC
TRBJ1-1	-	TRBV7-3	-	CASSSRGGEAFF	TGTGCCAGCAGCTCCCGCGGAGGGGAAGCTTTCTTT
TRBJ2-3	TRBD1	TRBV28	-	CASTPDRGLSDTQYF	TGTGCCAGCACCCCGGACAGGGGGCTATCGGATACGCAGTATTTT
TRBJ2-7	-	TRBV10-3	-	CAISDPIQRAGQTYEQYF	TGTGCCATCAGTGACCCAATCCAGCGGGCAGGGCAAACCTACGAGCAGTACTTC
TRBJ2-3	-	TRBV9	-	CASSVDNPGVYTQYF	TGTGCCAGCAGCGTAGACAACCCGGGCGTATATACGCAGTATTTT
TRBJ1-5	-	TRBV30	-	CAWSVPQVIGPQHF	TGTGCCTGGAGTGTACCACAGGTTATAGGGCCCCAGCATTTT
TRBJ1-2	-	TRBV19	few	CASSIQIGYTF	TGTGCCAGTAGTATCCAGATCGGCTACACCTTC
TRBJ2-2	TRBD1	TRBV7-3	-	CASSSQGAELFF	TGTGCCAGCAGCTCCCAGGGGGCGGAGCTGTTTTTT
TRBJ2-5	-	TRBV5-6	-	CASIRGQGVETQYF	TGTGCCAGCATCCGGGGGCAGGGGGTAGAGACCCAGTACTTC
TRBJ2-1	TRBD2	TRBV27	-	CASTGGLAGNEQFF	TGTGCCAGCACAGGGGGACTAGCCGGCAATGAGCAGTTCTTC
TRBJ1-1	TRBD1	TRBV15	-	CATSIKTGGHTEAFF	TGTGCCACCAGCATTAAAACAGGGGGTCACACTGAAGCTTTCTTT
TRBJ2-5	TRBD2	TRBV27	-	CASSLGLAGMGETQYF	TGTGCCAGCAGTCTAGGACTAGCGGGAATGGGAGAGACCCAGTACTTC
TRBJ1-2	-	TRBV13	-	CASSLGRGATYGYTF	TGTGCCAGCAGCTTAGGGCGGGGAGCCACCTATGGCTACACCTTC
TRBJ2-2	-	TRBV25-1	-	CASSDIGNTGELFF	TGTGCCAGCAGTGATATAGGGAACACCGGGGAGCTGTTTTTT
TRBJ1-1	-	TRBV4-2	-	CASSQAVNTEAFF	TGTGCCAGCAGCCAAGCGGTGAACACTGAAGCTTTCTTT
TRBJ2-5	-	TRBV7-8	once	CASSERGQQSGETQYF	TGTGCCAGCAGCGAGCGGGGACAGCAGTCTGGAGAGACCCAGTACTTC
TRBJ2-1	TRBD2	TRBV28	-	CASSLGTSSSTEQFF	TGTGCCAGCAGTTTGGGGACTAGCTCGTCGACTGAGCAGTTCTTC
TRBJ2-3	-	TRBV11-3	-	CASSQNPRTSSTDTQYF	TGTGCCAGCAGCCAAAACCCCAGGACCTCTAGCACAGATACGCAGTATTTT